The 27 T cell receptor beta chains in this list originate from one sample, sequenced in a study of blood T cell repertoires in COVID-19. Sequencing was performed with immunoSEQ multiplex PCR; in TCRdb, only in-frame clones are kept and a portion is missing. This table has hundreds of thousands of clones, roughly 87% appearing once. Sequencing input: PBMCs or T cells enriched from blood (not recorded which). These TCRs come from a woman in her 30s with acute COVID-19.

The chain joins TRBV2 to TRBJ2-1; 7 nucleotides align to TRBD1. This CDR3 contains 16 residues. Germline assignment: CDR1 SNHLY and CDR2 FYNNEI. Trimming cost V 1 base and J 5 bases; bases outside gene matches: 8. CDR3: CASSEEGAILHNEQFF. The CDR3 nucleotides read TGTGCCAGCAGTGAAGAGGGGGCTATTCTCCACAATGAGCAGTTCTTC.

V usage is TRBV7-6 and J usage is TRBJ2-2; the match to TRBD2 covers 16 bases. The germline V gene encodes CDR1 SGHVS and CDR2 FNYEAQ. V was pared by 4 bases and J by 4 bases, with 3 bases of the junction left unmatched. The CDR3 is 17 amino acids. This CDR3 reads CASSSGLAGGTTGELFF. In DNA form, the CDR3 reads TGTGCCAGCAGCTCGGGACTAGCGGGGGGGACCACCGGGGAGCTGTTTTTT. Variable domain in full (rest from reference TRBV7-6 and TRBJ2-2): GAGVSQSPRYKVTKRGQDVALRCDPISGHVSLYWYRQALGQGPEFLTYFNYEAQQDKSGLPNDRFSAERPEGSISTLTIQRTEQRDSAMYRCASSSGLAGGTTGELFFGEGSRLTVL.

V is TRBV5-6 and J is TRBJ1-2; D unresolved. The germline gives CDR1 SGHDT, CDR2 YYEEEE. This CDR3 has 14 amino acids. V lost 4 bases, J lost 4 bases, and 14 bases lay in between. The CDR3 spells CASSGRRDGYGYTF. For the CDR3, the DNA is TGTGCCAGCAGCGGAAGGAGGGATGGCTATGGCTACACCTTC.

The chain employs TRBV4-3 and TRBJ2-2; the D gene is possibly TRBD1 (5 bases). Germline V gene data show CDR1 as LGHNA and CDR2 as YSLEER. V was trimmed by 0 bases and J by 5 bases, leaving 10 bases between them. This CDR3 contains 15 residues. This CDR3 is CASSQDRVGTGELFF. CDR3 coding DNA: TGCGCCAGCAGCCAAGACAGGGTGGGGACCGGGGAGCTGTTTTTT.

The chain links TRBV2 to TRBJ1-1; 8 bases match TRBD1. V lost 10 bases, J lost 3 bases, and 7 bases stayed unmatched. Germline CDR1 reads SNHLY; CDR2 reads FYNNEI. The CDR3 has 13 amino acids. Written as DNA, the CDR3 is TGTGCCACCACCTCGGACAGGGACACTGAAGCTTTCTTT. This translates into CATTSDRDTEAFF.

The rearrangement links TRBV7-8 to TRBJ1-3, with D possibly being TRBD1 (6 bases). The CDR3 is made up of 15 amino acids. Trimming removed 1 base at V and 4 bases at J, with 11 bases between. Germline V gene sequence: CDR1 SGHVS, CDR2 FQNEAQ. The CDR3 coding sequence is TGTGCCAGCAGCTTAGAAGGGGGAACCGGAAACACCATATATTTT. This gives the protein CASSLEGGTGNTIYF.

The V call is TRBV6-5, the J call TRBJ1-2; 7 bases match TRBD1. Germline loops: CDR1 MNHEY, CDR2 SVGAGI. With 5 bases clipped from V and 4 bases from J, the junction kept 7 bases outside the gene matches. The CDR3 is made up of 14 amino acids. CDR3 DNA: TGTGCCAGCAGTCCGGGACAGATTGTCTATGGCTACACCTTC. Translated, it gives CASSPGQIVYGYTF.

The chain employs TRBV27 and TRBJ1-1; D gene ambiguous. V dropped 8 bases and J dropped 3 bases, with 16 bases sitting between them. Germline V lookup: CDR1 MNHEY, CDR2 SMNVEV (reference sequence). The CDR3 contains 14 residues. CDR3 in amino acids: CASGYETGYTEAFF. The DNA for the CDR3 is TGTGCCAGCGGTTACGAAACGGGGTACACTGAAGCTTTCTTT.

The V gene is TRBV9, the J gene TRBJ2-3; D perhaps matches TRBD2 (6 bases). Germline V gene data show CDR1 as SGDLS and CDR2 as YYNGEE. This CDR3 has 15 residues. Trimming took 3 bases from V and 0 from J, leaving 11 bases between them. This CDR3 reads CASSAGLSSTDTQYF. The CDR3 bases are TGTGCCAGCAGCGCGGGACTTTCTAGCACAGATACGCAGTATTTT. Filled out from reference TRBV9 and TRBJ2-3, the complete variable domain reads DSGVTQTPKHLITATGQRVTLRCSPRSGDLSVYWYQQSLDQGLQFLIQYYNGEERAKGNILERFSAQQFPDLHSELNLSSLELGDSALYFCASSAGLSSTDTQYFGPGTRLTVL.

This rearrangement joins TRBV6-5 to TRBJ2-2; 9 bases are shared with TRBD1. The germline gives CDR1 MNHEY, CDR2 SVGAGI. Unmatched junction bases numbered 2, after V lost 2 bases and J lost 4 bases. The CDR3 is made up of 15 amino acids. The CDR3, as DNA: TGTGCCAGCAGTTACGGGACAGGGCGCACCGGGGAGCTGTTTTTT. Amino acids: CASSYGTGRTGELFF.

This clone was seen only once. The rearrangement uses TRBV2 and TRBJ1-2; tentatively, D is TRBD1 (6 bases). The V end lost 6 bases, the J end lost 2 bases, and 10 bases lay between the germline ends. Germline lookup yields CDR1 SNHLY and CDR2 FYNNEI. The CDR3 extends over 13 amino acids. The CDR3 sequence is CASSAGQNYGYTF. CDR3 DNA sequence: TGTGCCAGCAGCGCTGGACAGAACTATGGCTACACCTTC.

V usage is TRBV9 and J usage is TRBJ2-5, with TRBD2 matching over 8 bases. There are 15 residues in the CDR3. The germline gives CDR1 SGDLS, CDR2 YYNGEE. The V gene end was trimmed by 6 bases and the J gene end by 2 bases; junction bases not matched to a gene: 9. The chain's CDR3 is CASTAGGEIQETQYF. As DNA, the CDR3 is TGTGCCAGCACCGCCGGGGGGGAGATACAAGAGACCCAGTACTTC.

The V and J genes are TRBV10-2 and TRBJ2-6; D is undetermined. Germline V gives CDR1 WSHSY, CDR2 SAAADI. The CDR3 is 14 residues long. V dropped 6 bases and J dropped 2 bases, with 8 bases sitting between them. CDR3 protein: CASRPRAGANVLTF. In DNA, the CDR3 is TGCGCCAGCAGGCCACGGGCTGGGGCCAACGTCCTGACTTTC.

The chain employs TRBV12-5 and TRBJ1-3; no clear D gene. V was trimmed by 6 bases and J by 4 bases, leaving 16 bases between them. This CDR3 has 15 residues. The germline CDR1 and CDR2 sequences are LGHNT and FRNRAP. CDR3 amino acids: CASGLQYLFGNTIYF. As DNA, the CDR3 is TGTGCTAGTGGCTTACAGTACCTATTCGGAAACACCATATATTTT.

This CDR3 reads CASSQEDISNRPGSGTQYF. The CDR3 DNA follows: TGTGCCAGCAGCCAAGAAGATATATCCAACAGGCCCGGGTCGGGGACCCAGTACTTC. The rearrangement uses TRBV3-1 (or the pseudogene TRBV3-2) and TRBJ2-5; a possible D gene is TRBD1 (5 bases). Trimming took 0 bases from V and 7 from J, leaving 27 bases between them. The germline V gene has CDR1 LGHDT and CDR2 YNNKEL (reference sequence). This CDR3 is 19 amino acids long.

The V gene is TRBV20-1, the J gene TRBJ2-1; D might be TRBD2 (6 bases). The CDR3 extends over 13 amino acids. Germline-derived CDR1 and CDR2 are DFQATT and SNEGSKA (reference sequence). Deletions cut 3 bases from V and 8 bases from J, with 14 bases between. The CDR3 reads CSASPGGRYEQFF. The CDR3, as DNA: TGCAGTGCTAGTCCCGGGGGTAGATATGAGCAGTTCTTC.

The chain links TRBV9 to TRBJ1-5; 9 bases map to TRBD1. J lost 7 bases, V lost 3 bases, and 8 bases had no gene match. The CDR3 is made up of 15 amino acids. Germline loops: CDR1 SGDLS, CDR2 YYNGEE. In DNA form, the CDR3 reads TGTGCCAGCAGCGGTACAGGGGGCGCTGGGCAGCCCCAGCATTTT. The encoded protein is CASSGTGGAGQPQHF.

The chain employs TRBV3-1 (or the pseudogene TRBV3-2) and TRBJ2-7; TRBD1 matches 7 bases. The CDR3 has 16 residues. V trimming: 3 bases; J trimming: 3 bases; junction bases outside the gene matches: 11. CDR1 is LGHDT and CDR2 is YNNKEL in the germline V gene (reference sequence). This chain's CDR3 is CASSQVGTETNYEQYF. The CDR3 DNA reads TGTGCCAGCAGCCAGGTGGGGACAGAGACTAACTACGAGCAGTACTTC.

The J gene is TRBJ2-1, the V gene TRBV4-1, with 12 bases matching TRBD2. Germline V gives CDR1 MGHRA, CDR2 YSYEKL. The CDR3 has 16 amino acids. Trimming at V came to 4 bases and at J to 5 bases, leaving 6 bases not matched to a gene. The CDR3 nucleotides are TGCGCCAGCAGCCTAGGACTAGCGGGGACAGACAATGAGCAGTTCTTC. Its protein is CASSLGLAGTDNEQFF.

The V gene is TRBV11-3, the J gene TRBJ2-1; 10 bases are shared with TRBD2. This CDR3 has 16 residues. The trim removed 1 base at V and 4 bases at J, leaving 4 bases unmatched. CDR1 is SGHNT and CDR2 is YENEEA in the germline V gene. CDR3 sequence (DNA): TGTGCCAGCAGCTTAGGAGCGGGGGGGTTATACAATGAGCAGTTCTTC. Its translation: CASSLGAGGLYNEQFF.

In this sample, this clone turned up once. This sequence joins TRBV5-4 and TRBJ2-1, with TRBD1 identical over 7 bases. The CDR3 is made up of 15 amino acids. V gave up 0 bases and J gave up 3 bases; unmatched junction bases: 3. CDR1 is SGHNT, CDR2 YYREEE, per germline (reference sequence). In DNA, the CDR3 is TGTGCCAGCAGCTTGGGGGACAGATACTACAATGAGCAGTTCTTC. Amino acids: CASSLGDRYYNEQFF.

This rearrangement joins TRBV10-3 to TRBJ2-3; no firm D call. V lost 4 bases and J 4 bases, leaving 3 bases between the germline ends. This CDR3 has 11 amino acids. The germline CDR1 and CDR2 sequences are ENHRY and SYGVKD. The CDR3 region is CAISGADTQYF. The DNA for the CDR3 is TGTGCCATCAGTGGAGCAGATACGCAGTATTTT.

This clone was seen just once. The V gene is TRBV3-1 (or the pseudogene TRBV3-2), the J gene TRBJ1-2; D is uncertain. The CDR3 loop spans 14 amino acids. In germline, CDR1 is LGHDT, CDR2 YNNKEL (reference sequence). The V end was cut by 2 bases, the J end by 5 bases, with 12 bases between. The CDR3 sequence is CASSQRPRGYGYTF. CDR3 DNA sequence: TGTGCCAGCAGCCAACGGCCCCGGGGATATGGCTACACCTTC.

V gene TRBV18 combines with J gene TRBJ1-4, with D possibly TRBD1 on 6 matching bases. V lost 3 bases and J 5 bases, leaving 10 bases between the germline ends. This CDR3 has 14 residues. Germline lookup yields CDR1 KGHSH and CDR2 LQKENI. CDR3 loop: CASSPTGENEKLFF. In nucleotides, the CDR3 is TGTGCCAGCTCACCGACAGGAGAGAATGAAAAACTGTTTTTT. The full variable domain, rest sourced from reference TRBV18 and TRBJ1-4, is NAGVMQNPRHLVRRRGQEARLRCSPMKGHSHVYWYRQLPEEGLKFMVYLQKENIIDESGMPKERFSAEFPKEGPSILRIQQVVRGDSAAYFCASSPTGENEKLFFGSGTQLSVL.

The J gene is TRBJ1-2, the V gene TRBV5-1, with D unresolved. This CDR3 has 15 amino acids. The V gene's germline CDR1 is SGHRS and CDR2 YFSETQ. Trimming removed 0 bases at V and 2 bases at J, with 11 bases between. CDR3 protein: CASSLASGSNYGYTF. The CDR3 region has the DNA TGCGCCAGCAGCTTGGCCTCAGGTTCGAACTATGGCTACACCTTC.

V gene TRBV7-2 combines with J gene TRBJ1-6; TRBD1 matches at 8 bases. The ends lost 1 base at V and 9 bases at J; junction bases unmatched: 8. The germline V gene encodes CDR1 SGHTA and CDR2 FQGNSA. CDR3 length: 16 residues. The CDR3: CASSLDPQGASSPLHF. CDR3 DNA sequence: TGTGCCAGCAGCTTAGACCCCCAGGGGGCTAGTTCACCCCTCCACTTT.

This clone has only one observation. V gene TRBV29-1 combines with J gene TRBJ1-2; D remains ambiguous. The CDR3 consists of 11 residues. The V gene lost 4 bases and the J gene lost 4 bases, with 7 bases spanning the gap. CDR1 is SQVTM, CDR2 ANQGSEA, per germline. CDR3 sequence: CSVAGSYGYTF. Written as DNA, the CDR3 is TGCAGCGTTGCAGGATCCTATGGCTACACCTTC.